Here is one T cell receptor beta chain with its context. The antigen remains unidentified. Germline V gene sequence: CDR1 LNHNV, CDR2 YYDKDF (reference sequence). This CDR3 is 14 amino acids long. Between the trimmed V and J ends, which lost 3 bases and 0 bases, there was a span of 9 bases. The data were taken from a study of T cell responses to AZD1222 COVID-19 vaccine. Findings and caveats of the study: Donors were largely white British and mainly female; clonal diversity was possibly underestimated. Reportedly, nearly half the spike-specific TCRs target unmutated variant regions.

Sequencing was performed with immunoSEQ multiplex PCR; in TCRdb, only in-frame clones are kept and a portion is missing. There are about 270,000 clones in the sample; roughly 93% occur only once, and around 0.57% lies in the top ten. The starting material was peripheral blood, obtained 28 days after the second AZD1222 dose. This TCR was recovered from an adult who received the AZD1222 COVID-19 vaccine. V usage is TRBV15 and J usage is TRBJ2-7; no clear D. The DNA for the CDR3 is TGTGCCACCAGCAGTGAGCCAGTCTCCTACGAGCAGTACTTC. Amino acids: CATSSEPVSYEQYF.